This TCR beta chain was retrieved from a study of blood T cell repertoires in COVID-19. The CDR3 covers 14 residues. Germline values: CDR1 LNHDA, CDR2 SQIVND (reference sequence). In the source study's methods: By means of reference gene primer amplification, nucleated cell counts were estimated. TCRdb keeps only in-frame clones here, not all; method: immunoSEQ multiplex PCR. V, J and clone size are taken as reported in that table, and D and trimming were inferred from the DNA itself. Among roughly 190,000 clones listed, about 80% were seen once. Notes on this clone: One junction end does not reproduce the germline sequence, and a read error may be involved.

Material for sequencing was peripheral blood. This TCR was sampled from a human donor with acute or convalescent COVID-19. The donor label of this sample is uncertain. The chain uses TRBV19 and TRBJ2-5; maybe TRBD1 (5 bases). CDR3 residues: CASSIGMGRETQYF. CDR3 DNA sequence: TGTGCCAGTAGCATAGGGATGGGGCGAGAGACCCAGTACTTC.